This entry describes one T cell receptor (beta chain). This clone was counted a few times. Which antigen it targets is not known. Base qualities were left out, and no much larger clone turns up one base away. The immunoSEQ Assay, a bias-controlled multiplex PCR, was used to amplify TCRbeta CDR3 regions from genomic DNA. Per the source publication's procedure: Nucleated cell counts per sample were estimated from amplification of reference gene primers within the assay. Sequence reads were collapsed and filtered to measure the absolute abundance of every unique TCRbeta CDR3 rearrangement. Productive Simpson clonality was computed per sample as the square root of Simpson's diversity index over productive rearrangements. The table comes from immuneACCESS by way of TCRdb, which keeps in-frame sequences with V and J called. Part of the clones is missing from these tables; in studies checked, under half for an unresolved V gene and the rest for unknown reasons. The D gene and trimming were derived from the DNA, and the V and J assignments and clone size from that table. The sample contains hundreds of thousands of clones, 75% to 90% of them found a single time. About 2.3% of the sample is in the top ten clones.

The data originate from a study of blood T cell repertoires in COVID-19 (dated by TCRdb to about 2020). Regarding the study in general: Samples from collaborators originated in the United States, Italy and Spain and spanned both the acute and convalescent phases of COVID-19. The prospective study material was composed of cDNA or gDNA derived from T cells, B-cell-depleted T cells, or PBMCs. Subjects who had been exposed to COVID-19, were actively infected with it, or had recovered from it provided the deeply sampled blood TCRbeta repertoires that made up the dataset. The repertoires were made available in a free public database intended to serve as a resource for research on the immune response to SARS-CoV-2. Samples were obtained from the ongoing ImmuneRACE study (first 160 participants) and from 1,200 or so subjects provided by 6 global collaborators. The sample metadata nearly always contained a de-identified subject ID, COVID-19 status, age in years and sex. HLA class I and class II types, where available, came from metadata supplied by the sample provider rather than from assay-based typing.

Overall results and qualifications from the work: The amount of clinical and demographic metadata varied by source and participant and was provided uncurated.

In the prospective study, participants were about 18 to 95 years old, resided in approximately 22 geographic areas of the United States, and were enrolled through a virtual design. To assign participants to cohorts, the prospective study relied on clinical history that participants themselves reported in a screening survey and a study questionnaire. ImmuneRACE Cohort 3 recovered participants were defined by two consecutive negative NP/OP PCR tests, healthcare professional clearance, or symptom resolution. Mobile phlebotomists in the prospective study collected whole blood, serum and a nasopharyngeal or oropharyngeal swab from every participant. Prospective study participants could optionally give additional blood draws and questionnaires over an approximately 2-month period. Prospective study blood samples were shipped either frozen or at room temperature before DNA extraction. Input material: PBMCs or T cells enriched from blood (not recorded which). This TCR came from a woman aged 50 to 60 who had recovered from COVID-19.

The CDR3 reads CATSDPMAGGQETQYF. The DNA reads TGTGCCACCAGTGACCCAATGGCGGGGGGGCAGGAGACCCAGTACTTC. The rearranged segments are TRBV24-1 and TRBJ2-5, with 9 middle bases fitting TRBD2. The CDR3, cysteine through phenylalanine, is 16 amino acids long. Of all the DNA, just the CDR3 is kept, 48 bases in frame from base 1. CDR1 and CDR2 were assigned from the germline V gene as KGHDR and SFDVKD. V is cut back by 4 bases and J by 5 bases, with 10 bases in the junction unmatched.